The text below deals with one TCR beta chain. Its antigen is as yet unknown. V gave up 0 bases and J gave up 0 bases, with 14 bases separating them. The CDR3 has 17 amino acids. Germline CDR1 reads SGHAT; CDR2 reads FQNNGV. Each TCR library used 400 to 600 ng of total RNA and a linear amplification protocol. Using its own MiXCR run on the reads, TCRdb lists one record per CDR3 protein. The table has about 180,000 distinct CDR3 sequences, around 80% seen once. This specimen belongs to a study of healthy donors' naive CD4 and CD8 T cells. Broader study findings: CDR3 charge plus V and J genes appeared to account for about 13% of CD4/CD8 variance. Positive CDR3 charge linked to CD4+ cells, negative to CD8+ cells.

Naive T cells were sorted: CD4+CD8-CD45RO-CD45RA+ for CD4+, CD8+CD4-CD45RA+CD27bright for CD8+. This rearrangement joins TRBV11-2 to TRBJ1-1, with unresolved D. Sequencing was done on a sample of naive CD4+ and CD8+ T cells sorted from blood, pooled from several donors. The receptor was derived from a pool of human donors in good health; the sample pools cells from several healthy donors. CDR3 loop: CASSLDRPGFMNTEAFF. The DNA of the CDR3 is TGTGCCAGCAGCTTAGATAGACCGGGTTTCATGAACACTGAAGCTTTCTTT.